This T cell receptor (beta chain) was retrieved from a study of cytomegalovirus exposure and HLA in healthy donors. Study at large: Per a later analysis, the roughly 670 first-cohort and approximately 120 validation repertoires shared one platform. Overall study results and limits: TCR sequences were mostly rare, though some public TCRs occurred in many donors. The authors listed 150 to 200 TCR beta chains as cytomegalovirus-associated.

TCRdb's table, derived via immunoSEQ multiplex PCR, lists solely in-frame clones and lacks some. The sample consists of under 150,000 clones, around 88% of them appearing once. These donors were members of the approximately 110-subject validation cohort, a group separate from the approximately 670-subject first cohort. In regard to this clone: What it binds is not known.

This TCR came from a young woman in good health and CMV-seropositive. The material sequenced was PBMCs.

CDR3 in amino acids: CASTHLREQYF. CDR3 in DNA: TGTGCCAGCACCCACCTAAGGGAGCAGTACTTC. The chain couples TRBV28 to TRBJ2-5; TRBD2 might be the D (5 bases). The CDR3 contains 11 residues. Germline V gene sequence: CDR1 MDHEN, CDR2 SYDVKM. Trimming pared 7 bases from V and 11 bases from J, leaving 14 bases between.